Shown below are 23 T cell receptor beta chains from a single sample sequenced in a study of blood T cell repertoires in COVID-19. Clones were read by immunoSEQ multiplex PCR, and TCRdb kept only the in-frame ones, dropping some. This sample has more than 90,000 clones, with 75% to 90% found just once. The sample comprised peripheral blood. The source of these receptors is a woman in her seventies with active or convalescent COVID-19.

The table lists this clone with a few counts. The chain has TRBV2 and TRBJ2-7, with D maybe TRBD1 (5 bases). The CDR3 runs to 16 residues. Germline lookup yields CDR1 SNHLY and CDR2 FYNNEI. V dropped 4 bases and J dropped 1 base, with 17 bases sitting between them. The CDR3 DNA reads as TGTGCCAGCAGTGTTGGGGCGTCAGCAGTTTCCTACGAGCAGTACTTC. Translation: CASSVGASAVSYEQYF. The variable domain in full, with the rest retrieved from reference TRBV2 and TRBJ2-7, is EPEVTQTPSHQVTQMGQEVILRCVPISNHLYFYWYRQILGQKVEFLVSFYNNEISEKSEIFDDQFSVERPDGSNFTLKIRSTKLEDSAMYFCASSVGASAVSYEQYFGPGTRLTVT.

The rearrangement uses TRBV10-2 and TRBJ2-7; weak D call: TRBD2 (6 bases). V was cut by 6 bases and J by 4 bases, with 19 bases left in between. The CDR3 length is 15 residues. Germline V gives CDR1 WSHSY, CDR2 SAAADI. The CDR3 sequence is CASRSFGGGPYEQYF. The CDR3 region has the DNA TGCGCCAGCAGGTCCTTTGGGGGAGGTCCGTACGAGCAGTACTTC.

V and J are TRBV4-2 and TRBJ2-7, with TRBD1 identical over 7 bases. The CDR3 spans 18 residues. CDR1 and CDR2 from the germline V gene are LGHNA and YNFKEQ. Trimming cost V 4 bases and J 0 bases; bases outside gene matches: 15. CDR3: CASSPDGTAKGSSYEQYF. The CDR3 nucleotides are TGTGCCAGCAGCCCTGACGGGACAGCTAAGGGGAGCTCCTACGAGCAGTACTTC.

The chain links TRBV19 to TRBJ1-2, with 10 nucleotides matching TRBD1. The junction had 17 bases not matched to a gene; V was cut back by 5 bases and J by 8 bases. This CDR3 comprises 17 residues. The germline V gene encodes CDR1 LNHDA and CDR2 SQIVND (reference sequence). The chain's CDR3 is CASSDAGTGDLLGGYTF. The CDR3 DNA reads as TGTGCCAGTAGTGACGCGGGGACAGGGGATTTACTTGGAGGCTACACCTTC. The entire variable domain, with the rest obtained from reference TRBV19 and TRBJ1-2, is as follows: DGGITQSPKYLFRKEGQNVTLSCEQNLNHDAMYWYRQDPGQGLRLIYYSQIVNDFQKGDIAEGYSVSREKKESFPLTVTSAQKNPTAFYLCASSDAGTGDLLGGYTFGSGTRLTVV.

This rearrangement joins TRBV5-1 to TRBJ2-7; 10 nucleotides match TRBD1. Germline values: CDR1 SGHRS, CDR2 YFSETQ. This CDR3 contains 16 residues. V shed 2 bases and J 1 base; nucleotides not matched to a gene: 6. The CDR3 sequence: CASSLSPGQGSYEQYF. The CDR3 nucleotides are TGCGCCAGCAGCTTATCCCCGGGACAGGGGTCCTACGAGCAGTACTTC.

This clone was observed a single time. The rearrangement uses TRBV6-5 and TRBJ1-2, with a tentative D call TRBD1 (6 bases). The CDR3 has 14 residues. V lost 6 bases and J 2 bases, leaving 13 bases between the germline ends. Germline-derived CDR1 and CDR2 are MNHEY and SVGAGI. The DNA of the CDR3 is TGTGCCAGCAGATCTTCGCAGGGGAACTATGGCTACACCTTC. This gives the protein CASRSSQGNYGYTF.

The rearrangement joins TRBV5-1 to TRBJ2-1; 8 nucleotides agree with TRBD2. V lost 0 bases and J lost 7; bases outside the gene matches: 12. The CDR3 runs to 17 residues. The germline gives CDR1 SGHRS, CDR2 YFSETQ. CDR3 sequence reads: CASSLAPGGVAGNEQFF. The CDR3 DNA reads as TGCGCCAGCAGCTTGGCCCCCGGGGGGGTGGCGGGGAATGAGCAGTTCTTC.

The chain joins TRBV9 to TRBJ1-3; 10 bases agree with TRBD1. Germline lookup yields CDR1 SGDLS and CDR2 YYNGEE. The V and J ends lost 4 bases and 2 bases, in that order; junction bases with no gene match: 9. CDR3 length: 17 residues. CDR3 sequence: CASSSRPGTGAGNTIYF. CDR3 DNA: TGTGCCAGCAGCTCGCGACCCGGGACAGGGGCTGGAAACACCATATATTTT.

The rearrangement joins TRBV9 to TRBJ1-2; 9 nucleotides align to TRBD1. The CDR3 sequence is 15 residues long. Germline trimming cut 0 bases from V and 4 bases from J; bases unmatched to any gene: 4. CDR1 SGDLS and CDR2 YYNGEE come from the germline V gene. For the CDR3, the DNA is TGTGCCAGCAGCGTAGGTACAGGGGGCAGCTATGGCTACACCTTC. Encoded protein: CASSVGTGGSYGYTF.

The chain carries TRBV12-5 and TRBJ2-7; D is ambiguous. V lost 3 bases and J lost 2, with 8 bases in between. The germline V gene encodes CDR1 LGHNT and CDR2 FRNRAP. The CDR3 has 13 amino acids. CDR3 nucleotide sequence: TGTGCTAGTGGTTTTGACCGGGCCTACGAGCAGTACTTC. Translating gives CASGFDRAYEQYF. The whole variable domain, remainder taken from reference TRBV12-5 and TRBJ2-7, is DARVTQTPRHKVTEMGQEVTMRCQPILGHNTVFWYRQTMMQGLELLAYFRNRAPLDDSGMPKDRFSAEMPDATLATLKIQPSEPRDSAVYFCASGFDRAYEQYFGPGTRLTVT.

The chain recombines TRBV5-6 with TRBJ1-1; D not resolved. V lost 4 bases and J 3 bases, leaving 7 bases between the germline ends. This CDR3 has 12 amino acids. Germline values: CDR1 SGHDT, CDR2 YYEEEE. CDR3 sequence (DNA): TGTGCCAGCAGCCGGTTGTACACTGAAGCTTTCTTT. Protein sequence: CASSRLYTEAFF.

The CDR3 nucleotides are TGTGCCAGCAGCTTGCGGGAAGGGCAGTATGGCTACACCTTC. Residues: CASSLREGQYGYTF. The gene calls are TRBV5-5 and TRBJ1-2; unclear D gene. CDR1 and CDR2 (germline): SGHKS, YYEKEE (reference sequence). Trimming took 1 base from V and 5 from J, leaving 12 bases between them. This CDR3 comprises 14 residues.

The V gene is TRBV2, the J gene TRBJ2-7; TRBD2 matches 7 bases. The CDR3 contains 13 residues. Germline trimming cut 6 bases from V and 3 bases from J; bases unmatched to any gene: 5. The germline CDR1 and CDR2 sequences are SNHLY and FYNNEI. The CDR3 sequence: CASRAAGLYEQYF. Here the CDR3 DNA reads TGTGCCAGCAGAGCAGCGGGGCTCTACGAGCAGTACTTC.

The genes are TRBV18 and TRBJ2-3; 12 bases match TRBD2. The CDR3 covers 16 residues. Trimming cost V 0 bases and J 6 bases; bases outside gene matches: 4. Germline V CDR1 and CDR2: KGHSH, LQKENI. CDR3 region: CASSPPTSGGADTQYF. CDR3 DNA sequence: TGTGCCAGCTCACCACCGACTAGCGGGGGCGCGGATACGCAGTATTTT.

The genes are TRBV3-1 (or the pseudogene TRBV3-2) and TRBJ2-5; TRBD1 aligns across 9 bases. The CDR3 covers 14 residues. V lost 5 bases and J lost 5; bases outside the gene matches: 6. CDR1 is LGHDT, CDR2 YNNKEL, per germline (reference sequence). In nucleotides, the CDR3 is TGTGCCAGCAGCGTGGGACAGGGTGGCGAGACCCAGTACTTC. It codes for CASSVGQGGETQYF.

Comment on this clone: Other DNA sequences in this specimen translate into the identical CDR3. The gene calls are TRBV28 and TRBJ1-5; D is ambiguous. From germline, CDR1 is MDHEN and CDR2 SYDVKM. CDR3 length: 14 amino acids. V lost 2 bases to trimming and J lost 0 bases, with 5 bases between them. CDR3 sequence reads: CASSLGGSNQPQHF. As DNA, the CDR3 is TGTGCCAGCAGTTTAGGCGGTAGCAATCAGCCCCAGCATTTT.

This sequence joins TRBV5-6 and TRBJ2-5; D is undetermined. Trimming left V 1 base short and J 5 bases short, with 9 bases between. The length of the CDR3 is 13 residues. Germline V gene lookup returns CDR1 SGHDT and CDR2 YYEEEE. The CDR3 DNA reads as TGTGCCAGCAGCTTGCCCGCGTTGGAGACCCAGTACTTC. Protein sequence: CASSLPALETQYF. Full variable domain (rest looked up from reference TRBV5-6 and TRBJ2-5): DAGVTQSPTHLIKTRGQQVTLRCSPKSGHDTVSWYQQALGQGPQFIFQYYEEEERQRGNFPDRFSGHQFPNYSSELNVNALLLGDSALYLCASSLPALETQYFGPGTRLLVL.

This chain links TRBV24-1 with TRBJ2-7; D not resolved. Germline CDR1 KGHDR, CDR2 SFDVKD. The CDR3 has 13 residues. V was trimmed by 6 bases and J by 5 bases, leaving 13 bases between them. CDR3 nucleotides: TGTGCCACCAGTCAAAACCCCTCGGACGAGCAGTACTTC. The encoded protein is CATSQNPSDEQYF.

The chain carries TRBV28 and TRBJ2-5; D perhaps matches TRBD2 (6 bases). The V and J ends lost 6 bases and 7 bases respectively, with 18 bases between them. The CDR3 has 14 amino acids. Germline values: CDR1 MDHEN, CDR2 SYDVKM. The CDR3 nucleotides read TGTGCCAGCAGGGGACCTAGGGCGGAGGGGACCCAGTACTTC. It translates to CASRGPRAEGTQYF.

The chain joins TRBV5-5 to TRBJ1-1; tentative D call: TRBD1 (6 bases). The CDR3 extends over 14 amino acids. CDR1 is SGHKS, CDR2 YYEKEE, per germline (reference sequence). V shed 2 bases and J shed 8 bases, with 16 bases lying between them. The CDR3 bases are TGTGCCAGCAGCTTTATCCCAGGACAGATCGAAGCTTTCTTT. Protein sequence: CASSFIPGQIEAFF.

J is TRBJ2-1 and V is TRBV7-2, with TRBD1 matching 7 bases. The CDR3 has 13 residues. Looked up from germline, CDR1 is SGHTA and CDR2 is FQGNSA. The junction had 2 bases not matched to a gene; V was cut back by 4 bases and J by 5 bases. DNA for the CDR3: TGTGCCAGCAGCTGGGGACAGAACAATGAGCAGTTCTTC. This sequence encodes CASSWGQNNEQFF.

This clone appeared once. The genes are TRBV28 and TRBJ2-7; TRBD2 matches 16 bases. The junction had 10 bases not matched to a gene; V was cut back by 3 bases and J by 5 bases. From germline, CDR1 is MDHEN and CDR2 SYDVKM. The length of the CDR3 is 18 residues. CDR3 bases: TGTGCCAGCAGTTTGACAACGGGACTAGCGGGAGGGCCTAACGAGCAGTACTTC. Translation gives CASSLTTGLAGGPNEQYF.

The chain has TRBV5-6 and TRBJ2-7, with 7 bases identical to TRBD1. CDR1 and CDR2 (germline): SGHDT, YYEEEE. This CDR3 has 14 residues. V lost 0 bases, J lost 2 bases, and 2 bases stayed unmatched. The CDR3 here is CASSLAGTAYEQYF. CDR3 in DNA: TGTGCCAGCAGCTTGGCCGGGACAGCCTACGAGCAGTACTTC.